These 4 T cell receptor beta chains came from one sample sequenced in a study of blood T cell repertoires in COVID-19. Only in-frame clones appear in the TCRdb table, and some are missing; sequencing was by immunoSEQ multiplex PCR. The sample shows just over 150,000 clones, about 80% of them seen only once. Sequencing was performed on peripheral blood. All receptors derive from an elderly woman with acute or convalescent COVID-19.

The CDR3 here is CASSRDSGGNTEAFF. The CDR3 DNA is TGTGCCAGCAGCCGAGACTCAGGGGGGAACACTGAAGCTTTCTTT. V usage is TRBV3-1 (or the pseudogene TRBV3-2) and J usage is TRBJ1-1; 7 bases are shared with TRBD1. The CDR3 has 15 amino acids. Germline V CDR1 and CDR2: LGHDT, YNNKEL (reference sequence). Unmatched junction bases numbered 6, after V lost 4 bases and J lost 1 base.

The genes are TRBV20-1 and TRBJ2-7; D gene uncertain. Trimming took 6 bases from V and 2 from J, leaving 5 bases between them. The CDR3 sequence is 10 residues long. Germline CDR1 reads DFQATT; CDR2 reads SNEGSKA (reference sequence). The CDR3 DNA reads as TGCAGTGCAGCCGCCTACGAGCAGTACTTC. Translating gives CSAAAYEQYF.

The rearrangement joins TRBV18 to TRBJ2-1; 8 nucleotides align to TRBD2. Germline CDR1 KGHSH, CDR2 LQKENI. The CDR3 is 17 residues long. V shed 4 bases, J shed 2 bases, and the junction held 10 bases outside the gene matches. The CDR3 loop is CASSLQGSGLAYNEQFF. Written as DNA, the CDR3 is TGTGCCAGCTCACTACAAGGGTCGGGACTAGCCTACAATGAGCAGTTCTTC.

J is TRBJ2-2 and V is TRBV12-5; D perhaps matches TRBD2 (6 bases). The CDR3 length is 14 residues. CDR1 and CDR2 (germline): LGHNT, FRNRAP. V was clipped by 6 bases and J by 6 bases, with 14 bases between them. For the CDR3, the DNA is TGTGCTAGTGGAGACTACTCGGGAGCCGGGGAGCTGTTTTTT. Translating gives CASGDYSGAGELFF.